The 15 T cell receptor beta chains in this list originate from one sample, sequenced in a study of T cell responses to AZD1222 COVID-19 vaccine. Profiling relied on immunoSEQ multiplex PCR, and the TCRdb table lists in-frame clones only, not all of them. Among over 100,000 clones, roughly 90% were seen once, and the ten largest hold more than 3%. The sample was peripheral blood, taken on day 0 of AZD1222 vaccination. The receptors were gathered from an adult in good health.

This clone was counted only a few times. This rearrangement joins TRBV7-3 to TRBJ2-3; no clear D. V was trimmed by 4 bases and J by 6 bases, leaving 11 bases between them. The CDR3 contains 13 residues. Germline CDR1 and CDR2: SGHTA and FQGTGA. CDR3 sequence (DNA): TGTGCCAGCAGCTCCTCCCAGGTGGATACGCAGTATTTT. This translates into CASSSSQVDTQYF.

V usage is TRBV15 and J usage is TRBJ1-4; D is undetermined. This CDR3 region has 13 residues. V was trimmed by 1 base and J by 11 bases, leaving 11 bases between them. Germline values: CDR1 LNHNV, CDR2 YYDKDF (reference sequence). As DNA, the CDR3 is TGTGCCACCAGCAGAGTTGGCATGGGGAAACTGTTTTTT. Translated, it gives CATSRVGMGKLFF.

The rearrangement uses TRBV7-9 and TRBJ2-2; 8 nucleotides agree with TRBD2. CDR3 length: 15 residues. Germline CDR1 is SEHNR and CDR2 is FQNEAQ (reference sequence). V lost 5 bases to trimming and J lost 4 bases; unmatched junction nucleotides: 6. CDR3 coding DNA: TGTGCCAGCAGCCATACGGGGGGGCCCACCGGGGAGCTGTTTTTT. Its protein product is CASSHTGGPTGELFF.

V usage is TRBV15 and J usage is TRBJ1-1; D gene uncertain. The CDR3 sequence is 14 residues long. In germline, CDR1 is LNHNV, CDR2 YYDKDF (reference sequence). V was cut by 0 bases and J by 7 bases, with 12 bases left in between. DNA of the CDR3: TGTGCCACCAGCAGAGATCCTGGGTTGGGTGAAGCTTTCTTT. Encoded protein: CATSRDPGLGEAFF.

This chain joins TRBV23-1 and TRBJ1-5; possible D gene TRBD1, 5 bases. TRBV23-1 is an ORF, and what it does is uncertain. CDR3 size: 15 residues. V was cut by 4 bases and J by 0 bases, with 10 bases left in between. Here the CDR3 DNA reads TGCGCCAGCAGTCTGAAGGGGAATAGCAATCAGCCCCAGCATTTT. Translated: CASSLKGNSNQPQHF.

This chain links TRBV27 with TRBJ2-7; 9 bases line up with TRBD1. J was trimmed by 3 bases and V by 5 bases; bases with no gene match: 8. CDR1 and CDR2 (germline): MNHEY, SMNVEV (reference sequence). The CDR3 contains 15 residues. The CDR3 loop is CASSPAGTGNYEQYF. The CDR3, as DNA: TGTGCCAGCAGTCCCGCCGGGACAGGGAACTACGAGCAGTACTTC.

This clone was found once. This chain connects TRBV9 to TRBJ1-4; possibly TRBD1 for D (6 bases). Germline V lookup: CDR1 SGDLS, CDR2 YYNGEE. V lost 0 bases and J 4 bases, leaving 16 bases between the germline ends. The length of the CDR3 is 17 residues. CDR3 nucleotides: TGTGCCAGCAGCGTAGGGTTCAGGGGCTCTAATAATGAAAAACTGTTTTTT. It translates to CASSVGFRGSNNEKLFF.

CDR3 sequence reads: CASSVQGDTEAFF. The CDR3 nucleotides read TGTGCCAGCAGCGTACAGGGGGACACTGAAGCTTTCTTT. This rearrangement joins TRBV7-3 to TRBJ1-1; TRBD1 agrees at 8 bases. Germline V gene lookup returns CDR1 SGHTA and CDR2 FQGTGA. J lost 3 bases, V lost 5 bases, and 2 bases had no gene match. This CDR3 comprises 13 residues.

The chain employs TRBV11-3 and TRBJ2-7; tentatively, D is TRBD2 (5 bases). Germline CDR1 reads SGHNT; CDR2 reads YENEEA. This CDR3 has 15 residues. V was trimmed by 0 bases and J by 2 bases, leaving 11 bases between them. In nucleotides, the CDR3 is TGTGCCAGCAGCTTAGATTCTAGCTTAGCCTACGAGCAGTACTTC. The encoded protein is CASSLDSSLAYEQYF.

This clone was detected only once. The chain joins TRBV18 to TRBJ1-4; 7 nucleotides agree with TRBD1. Germline V gene lookup returns CDR1 KGHSH and CDR2 LQKENI. Germline trimming cut 4 bases from V and 7 bases from J; bases unmatched to any gene: 3. This CDR3 comprises 13 residues. The CDR3 sequence is CASSQGAGEKLFF. Here the CDR3 DNA reads TGTGCCAGCTCACAGGGGGCCGGTGAAAAACTGTTTTTT.

The chain couples TRBV29-1 to TRBJ2-5; no clear D gene. The germline V and J ends were trimmed by 4 bases and 2 bases, with 20 bases remaining between them. The CDR3 covers 16 residues. From germline, CDR1 is SQVTM and CDR2 ANQGSEA. CDR3: CSVVPPGVALQETQYF. In DNA, the CDR3 is TGCAGCGTTGTCCCCCCGGGCGTGGCTCTACAAGAGACCCAGTACTTC.

V gene TRBV7-9 combines with J gene TRBJ2-3; tentatively, D is TRBD1 (5 bases). The ends were cut back, 1 base at V and 3 bases at J, with 5 bases in the middle. There are 13 residues in the CDR3. The germline V gene has CDR1 SEHNR and CDR2 FQNEAQ (reference sequence). The CDR3 loop is CASSLGQTDTQYF. CDR3 DNA: TGTGCCAGCAGCTTAGGACAGACAGATACGCAGTATTTT. Looking up the rest from reference TRBV7-9 and TRBJ2-3 gives the full variable domain: DTGVSQNPRHKITKRGQNVTFRCDPISEHNRLYWYRQTLGQGPEFLTYFQNEAQLEKSRLLSDRFSAERPKGSFSTLEIQRTEQGDSAMYLCASSLGQTDTQYFGPGTRLTVL.

The rearrangement joins TRBV29-1 to TRBJ1-2; 7 bases align to TRBD1. J lost 4 bases, V lost 6 bases, and 11 bases had no gene match. In germline, CDR1 is SQVTM, CDR2 ANQGSEA. The CDR3 consists of 14 residues. CDR3 amino acids: CSVREGDSSYGYTF. As DNA, the CDR3 is TGCAGCGTCAGAGAGGGGGACAGTTCCTATGGCTACACCTTC.

V gene TRBV2 combines with J gene TRBJ1-2; D perhaps matches TRBD1 (6 bases). Per germline, CDR1 SNHLY and CDR2 FYNNEI. The CDR3 extends over 14 amino acids. V lost 7 bases and J 3 bases, leaving 15 bases between the germline ends. The CDR3 protein is CASTGTRGDYGYTF. DNA of the CDR3: TGTGCCAGCACAGGGACTAGGGGGGACTATGGCTACACCTTC.

V usage is TRBV7-3 and J usage is TRBJ1-1; tentative D call: TRBD1 (5 bases). Trimming took 5 bases from V and 1 from J, leaving 14 bases between them. There are 15 residues in the CDR3. The germline gives CDR1 SGHTA, CDR2 FQGTGA. The CDR3 sequence is CASSQRGGRNTEAFF. In nucleotides, the CDR3 is TGTGCCAGCAGCCAAAGGGGCGGGCGGAACACTGAAGCTTTCTTT.